What follows are 30 T cell receptor beta chains derived from one specimen sequenced in a study of regulatory T cells in long-lasting Graves disease. Investigators prepared the TCR beta libraries by applying iRepertoire HTBI primers and Arm-PCR of CDR3 regions. TCRdb itself ran the multiplex PCR reads through MiXCR, one entry per CDR3 protein. Here the sample spans 700,000 or so distinct CDR3 sequences, approximately 29% being singletons. The time point: persistent/refractory GD, antithyroid drugs over 5 years with positive TRAb. PBMC RNA served as the TCR library source. Sequenced material: peripheral blood mononuclear cells (PBMCs), taken when the disease was refractory, from a patient treated with antithyroid drugs. The receptors derive from a female donor with Graves disease.

The chain carries TRBV13 and TRBJ2-5; the match to TRBD2 covers 8 bases. Germline trimming cut 5 bases from V and 2 bases from J; bases unmatched to any gene: 13. The CDR3 contains 17 residues. Germline loops: CDR1 PRHDT, CDR2 FYEKMQ (reference sequence). In DNA, the CDR3 is TGTGCCAGCAGCCCCCGAGTGGCACTAGCGGAGCAAGAGACCCAGTACTTC. Amino acid sequence: CASSPRVALAEQETQYF.

J is TRBJ1-5 and V is TRBV29-1, with 12 bases fitting TRBD1. The V gene end was trimmed by 6 bases and the J gene end by 7 bases; junction bases not matched to a gene: 7. Germline V gives CDR1 SQVTM, CDR2 ANQGSEA. This CDR3 contains 14 residues. CDR3 region: CSVRDRGLGQPQHF. In DNA form, the CDR3 reads TGCAGCGTCCGGGACAGGGGGCTGGGGCAGCCCCAGCATTTT.

This chain links TRBV6-1 with TRBJ1-1; D unresolved. Germline values: CDR1 MNHNS, CDR2 SASEGT. The V and J ends lost 2 bases and 1 base respectively, with 14 bases between them. The CDR3 is 16 residues long. The CDR3: CASSEQAARANTEAFF. DNA of the CDR3: TGTGCCAGCAGTGAACAGGCGGCAAGGGCGAACACTGAAGCTTTCTTT.

The table lists this clonotype with a few counts. The chain couples TRBV30 to TRBJ1-2; TRBD1 agrees at 10 bases. This CDR3 contains 16 residues. V lost 0 bases, J lost 7 bases, and 11 bases stayed unmatched. Looked up from germline, CDR1 is GTSNPN and CDR2 is SVGIG (reference sequence). CDR3 sequence: CAWSVRSSGTGVGYTF. For the CDR3, the DNA is TGTGCCTGGAGTGTAAGATCTTCCGGGACAGGGGTTGGCTACACCTTC.

This clonotype has only a few counts. The rearrangement uses TRBV7-9 and TRBJ1-6, with D unresolved. V lost 5 bases and J 15 bases, leaving 14 bases between the germline ends. The CDR3 has 12 amino acids. Germline CDR1 and CDR2: SEHNR and FQNEAQ (reference sequence). In DNA, the CDR3 is TGTGCCAGCAGCGCGGAAAGACGCATCCTCCACTTT. This gives the protein CASSAERRILHF.

This clonotype was seen only a few times. This chain connects TRBV10-3 to TRBJ2-7; tentatively, D is TRBD1 (6 bases). The CDR3 has 14 residues. Germline assignment: CDR1 ENHRY and CDR2 SYGVKD. Trimming left V 6 bases short and J 2 bases short, with 14 bases between. The CDR3 reads CAISLMDSTYEQYF. DNA of the CDR3: TGTGCCATCAGCCTGATGGACAGTACCTACGAGCAGTACTTC.

The gene calls are TRBV12-3 or TRBV12-4 and TRBJ2-7, with D possibly TRBD1 on 5 matching bases. The CDR3 length is 17 residues. V shed 1 base and J shed 2 bases, with 18 bases lying between them. The CDR3 spells CASSLEVGQGTAYEQYF. DNA of the CDR3: TGTGCCAGCAGTTTAGAGGTGGGGCAGGGCACCGCCTACGAGCAGTACTTC.

This chain uses TRBV20-1 with TRBJ1-3; 7 bases line up with TRBD1. Losses at the gene ends were 1 base for V and 0 bases for J; bases not matched to a gene: 6. This CDR3 comprises 16 residues. CDR1 and CDR2 (germline): DFQATT, SNEGSKA (reference sequence). The CDR3 DNA reads TGCAGTGCTAGAGTTACAACAGGGGCCTCTGGAAACACCATATATTTT. Translated: CSARVTTGASGNTIYF.

This rearrangement joins TRBV20-1 to TRBJ1-1; D is perhaps TRBD1 (5 bases). Trimming pared 3 bases from V and 6 bases from J, leaving 17 bases between. CDR1 and CDR2 from the germline V gene are DFQATT and SNEGSKA (reference sequence). CDR3 size: 14 residues. This CDR3 is CSARRDYGGSEAFF. CDR3 in DNA: TGCAGTGCTAGGAGGGACTACGGGGGGTCTGAAGCTTTCTTT.

V gene TRBV3-1 combines with J gene TRBJ1-2; 9 bases map to TRBD1. The CDR3 runs 13 residues. CDR1 LGHDT and CDR2 YNNKEL come from the germline V gene (reference sequence). The J segment lost 8 bases and the V segment lost 4 bases, leaving 5 bases of the junction unmatched. CDR3 loop: CASSPQGAEGYTF. The CDR3 bases are TGTGCCAGCAGCCCACAGGGGGCAGAGGGCTACACCTTC.

V and J are TRBV28 and TRBJ1-1; 7 nucleotides align to TRBD1. CDR1 is MDHEN and CDR2 is SYDVKM in the germline V gene. After removal of 2 bases from V and 3 bases from J, the junction contained 6 bases not matched to a gene. The CDR3 runs 15 residues. CDR3 sequence: CASSLPGQIYTEAFF. CDR3 coding DNA: TGTGCCAGCAGTTTACCGGGACAGATCTACACTGAAGCTTTCTTT.

This sequence joins TRBV12-3 or TRBV12-4 and TRBJ2-1, with 11 bases matching TRBD2. V dropped 1 base and J dropped 7; count of bases not matched to a gene: 6. The CDR3 is made up of 16 amino acids. The CDR3 sequence is CASSLGTSGRANEQFF. The DNA for the CDR3 is TGTGCCAGCAGTTTAGGTACTAGCGGGAGAGCGAATGAGCAGTTCTTC.

The gene calls are TRBV12-3 or TRBV12-4 and TRBJ1-5, with D unclear. The CDR3 is made up of 14 amino acids. Trimming shortened V by 7 bases and J by 6 bases, and 16 bases separated the two germline ends. The CDR3 DNA reads as TGTGCCAGCACCTCGGGAGCGGGCGGTCAGCCCCAGCATTTT. Amino acid sequence: CASTSGAGGQPQHF.

This clonotype was detected only a few times. The chain combines TRBV11-2 with TRBJ1-1, with D uncertain. This CDR3 is built from 13 residues. Germline loops: CDR1 SGHAT, CDR2 FQNNGV. V was clipped by 5 bases and J by 11 bases, with 18 bases between them. CDR3 amino acids: CASSAIFWTRAFF. CDR3 nucleotide sequence: TGTGCCAGCAGCGCAATCTTTTGGACTAGGGCTTTCTTT.

This clonotype appeared a few times. The chain carries TRBV6-1 and TRBJ2-3; no firm D call. This CDR3 spans 14 amino acids. Germline V gene lookup returns CDR1 MNHNS and CDR2 SASEGT. The V end was cut by 8 bases, the J end by 0 bases, with 12 bases between. CDR3 DNA: TGTGCCAGCTCATTGGGGATTAGCACAGATACGCAGTATTTT. It codes for CASSLGISTDTQYF.

The chain uses TRBV2 and TRBJ1-1; D remains ambiguous. This CDR3 has 13 amino acids. Trimming removed 4 bases from V and 1 base from J, with 7 bases in between. CDR1 and CDR2 from the germline V gene are SNHLY and FYNNEI. CDR3 nucleotide sequence: TGTGCCAGCAGTGGTTCTGGGAACACTGAAGCTTTCTTT. Amino acids: CASSGSGNTEAFF.

The chain has TRBV5-6 and TRBJ2-7; TRBD1 might be the D (6 bases). CDR1 is SGHDT and CDR2 is YYEEEE in the germline V gene. The V gene lost 0 bases and the J gene lost 5 bases, with 15 bases spanning the gap. CDR3 length: 15 residues. The CDR3, as DNA: TGTGCCAGCAGCTTGGCAGGGGTCAACCTCCACGAGCAGTACTTC. Amino acids: CASSLAGVNLHEQYF.

This sequence joins TRBV5-1 and TRBJ2-5; D possibly corresponds to TRBD2 (5 bases). Germline CDR1 reads SGHRS; CDR2 reads YFSETQ. Trimming shortened V by 0 bases and J by 5 bases, and 14 bases separated the two germline ends. The CDR3 is made up of 15 amino acids. The CDR3 nucleotides are TGCGCCAGCAGCTTGGTAGCGTACGCGATGGAGACCCAGTACTTC. This codes for CASSLVAYAMETQYF.

This clonotype was seen ten or more times. The genes are TRBV2 and TRBJ2-7, with D possibly TRBD2 on 5 matching bases. The CDR3 has 16 amino acids. V was clipped by 5 bases and J by 2 bases, with 19 bases between them. Germline CDR1 is SNHLY and CDR2 is FYNNEI. The CDR3 DNA reads as TGTGCCAGCAGTCAATTCGGAACGGGATTTGCCTACGAGCAGTACTTC. This sequence encodes CASSQFGTGFAYEQYF. The complete variable domain, with remaining parts taken from reference TRBV2 and TRBJ2-7, reads EPEVTQTPSHQVTQMGQEVILRCVPISNHLYFYWYRQILGQKVEFLVSFYNNEISEKSEIFDDQFSVERPDGSNFTLKIRSTKLEDSAMYFCASSQFGTGFAYEQYFGPGTRLTVT.

This chain uses TRBV27 with TRBJ1-1, with D maybe TRBD1 (5 bases). The CDR3 totals 15 residues. Germline loops: CDR1 MNHEY, CDR2 SMNVEV (reference sequence). Trimming shortened V by 1 base and J by 1 base, and 10 bases separated the two germline ends. The CDR3 region has the DNA TGTGCCAGCAGTTTATGGCCGGGGGGGAACACTGAAGCTTTCTTT. Residues: CASSLWPGGNTEAFF.

The chain joins TRBV20-1 to TRBJ2-7; D is unclear. This CDR3 is 13 amino acids long. V lost 6 bases, J lost 6 bases, and 18 bases lay in between. Germline CDR1 is DFQATT and CDR2 is SNEGSKA (reference sequence). CDR3 protein: CSASWLGPGEQYF. CDR3 coding DNA: TGCAGTGCCAGCTGGTTGGGTCCCGGCGAGCAGTACTTC.

The rearrangement joins TRBV30 to TRBJ1-1; TRBD1 might be the D (5 bases). V lost 3 bases, J lost 0 bases, and 11 bases lay in between. The CDR3 extends over 14 amino acids. Germline V gene sequence: CDR1 GTSNPN, CDR2 SVGIG (reference sequence). The CDR3 spells CAWSPGGMNTEAFF. For the CDR3, the DNA is TGTGCCTGGAGCCCTGGGGGGATGAACACTGAAGCTTTCTTT.

The chain is built from TRBV10-2 and TRBJ1-1; TRBD1 agrees at 9 bases. The length of the CDR3 is 16 residues. Losses at the gene ends were 6 bases for V and 1 base for J; bases not matched to a gene: 9. CDR1 WSHSY and CDR2 SAAADI come from the germline V gene. In nucleotides, the CDR3 is TGCGCCAGCAGGGCGGACAGGGGCGTTAGGAACACTGAAGCTTTCTTT. Translation: CASRADRGVRNTEAFF.

Note on this clonotype: At one end, the junction sequence differs from germline, possibly due to a read error. V is TRBV12-3 or TRBV12-4 and J is TRBJ2-6; weak D call: TRBD1 (7 bases). This CDR3 comprises 15 residues. Here the CDR3 DNA reads TGTGCCAGCAGTCAGACAGGGACTGGGTCCAACGTCCTGACTTTC. It specifies CASSQTGTGSNVLTF.

The table lists this clonotype with a few counts. The V and J genes are TRBV7-6 and TRBJ2-2, with D tentatively TRBD2 (6 bases). The CDR3 is 15 residues long. V was pared by 0 bases and J by 3 bases, with 8 bases between. The germline V gene has CDR1 SGHVS and CDR2 FNYEAQ. The CDR3 nucleotides are TGTGCCAGCAGCTTAGCGGGAGGAGACACCGGGGAGCTGTTTTTT. It encodes CASSLAGGDTGELFF.

The V call is TRBV12-5, the J call TRBJ2-2; TRBD1 aligns across 12 bases. The CDR3 extends over 16 amino acids. V was pared by 7 bases and J by 8 bases, with 11 bases of the junction left unmatched. CDR1 LGHNT and CDR2 FRNRAP come from the germline V gene. CDR3 amino acids: CASAPGQGALRGELFF. As DNA, the CDR3 is TGTGCTAGTGCCCCGGGACAGGGGGCGCTTAGGGGGGAGCTGTTTTTT.

The chain couples TRBV3-1 to TRBJ2-1, with 8 bases matching TRBD2. Per germline, CDR1 LGHDT and CDR2 YNNKEL (reference sequence). Unmatched junction bases numbered 5, after V lost 2 bases and J lost 2 bases. CDR3 length: 16 amino acids. The CDR3 sequence: CASSQFTGGAYNEQFF. The CDR3 region has the DNA TGTGCCAGCAGCCAATTTACGGGAGGGGCCTACAATGAGCAGTTCTTC.

The rearrangement joins TRBV24-1 to TRBJ2-5, with 7 bases identical to TRBD2. With V trimmed by 4 bases and J by 0 bases, 4 bases remained unmatched. The germline gives CDR1 KGHDR, CDR2 SFDVKD. This CDR3 has 15 residues. The CDR3 reads CATSDSGKYQETQYF. The CDR3 bases are TGTGCCACCAGTGACAGCGGGAAGTACCAAGAGACCCAGTACTTC.

This chain joins TRBV12-3 or TRBV12-4 and TRBJ2-7, with TRBD2 as a possible D gene (5 bases). CDR3 length equals 14 residues. With 5 bases removed from V and 4 bases from J, the gap between germline ends came to 15 bases. The CDR3 coding sequence is TGTGCCAGCAGTCTGGACTGGTTAGGATACGAGCAGTACTTC. Translating gives CASSLDWLGYEQYF.

This clonotype was seen repeatedly, ten times or more. Here the CDR3 reads CASSLRSGLNYEQYF. DNA of the CDR3: TGTGCCAGCAGTTTAAGGAGCGGGCTTAACTACGAGCAGTACTTC. The chain recombines TRBV28 with TRBJ2-7, with D tentatively TRBD2 (6 bases). The CDR3 length is 15 residues. The ends were cut back, 2 bases at V and 3 bases at J, with 14 bases in the middle. Looked up from germline, CDR1 is MDHEN and CDR2 is SYDVKM.